There are a few counts of the clone carrying this T cell receptor (beta chain). Its matching antigen is unknown. These data come from a study of T cell repertoires in cytomegalovirus infection. Study context: Matching HLA type and CMV infection were both indicated by public TCR beta signatures.

Findings of the study overall: It was HLA-C-restricted CMV-specific TCR beta clonotypes that dominated the response ex vivo. The cumulative frequency of public TCR beta families identified carriers of CMV plus the relevant HLA.

MiXCR, run by TCRdb on the reads, gives a single entry per CDR3 protein. The table has roughly 300,000 distinct CDR3 sequences, 9.5% seen once. The sequencing sample was made of PBMCs. This receptor was identified in a human donor in good health (CMV status not recorded). Some clones in this sample may be carry-over from other donors' samples.

CDR3 bases: TGTGCCAGCAGTTACTCGGGCGGGGGGCGAGAGACCCAGTACTTC. This sequence encodes CASSYSGGGRETQYF. V and J are TRBV6-5 and TRBJ2-5, with 8 nucleotides matching TRBD2. The V and J ends lost 0 bases and 4 bases, in that order; junction bases with no gene match: 4. Looked up from germline, CDR1 is MNHEY and CDR2 is SVGAGI. The CDR3 has 15 amino acids.